This T cell receptor (beta chain) was obtained from a study of cytomegalovirus exposure and HLA in healthy donors. This clone came up a few times. Its antigen remains unknown. Study-level findings and limits: Later analysis showed most CMV-associated TCR beta chains appearing HLA-restricted.

Whereas donors were nominally healthy upon sampling, unrecorded immune exposures were probable. It was with 60 Vbeta and 13 Jbeta primers that the PCR ran. Some clones are missing from TCRdb's copy, which holds only in-frame ones; the method was immunoSEQ multiplex PCR. Of about 250,000 clones in the sample, roughly two thirds are singletons; the top ten hold under 3%. Germline CDR1 reads MNHEY; CDR2 reads SMNVEV (reference sequence). This CDR3 has 17 residues. V was clipped by 11 bases and J by 0 bases, with 20 bases between them. The material sequenced was PBMCs. V gene TRBV27 combines with J gene TRBJ2-6, with a weak D call TRBD1 (6 bases). This clonotype originated in a female donor in good health and CMV-seronegative. CDR3 sequence reads: CAGETGKSISGANVLTF. The DNA for the CDR3 is TGTGCCGGGGAAACAGGGAAATCCATCTCTGGGGCCAACGTCCTGACTTTC.